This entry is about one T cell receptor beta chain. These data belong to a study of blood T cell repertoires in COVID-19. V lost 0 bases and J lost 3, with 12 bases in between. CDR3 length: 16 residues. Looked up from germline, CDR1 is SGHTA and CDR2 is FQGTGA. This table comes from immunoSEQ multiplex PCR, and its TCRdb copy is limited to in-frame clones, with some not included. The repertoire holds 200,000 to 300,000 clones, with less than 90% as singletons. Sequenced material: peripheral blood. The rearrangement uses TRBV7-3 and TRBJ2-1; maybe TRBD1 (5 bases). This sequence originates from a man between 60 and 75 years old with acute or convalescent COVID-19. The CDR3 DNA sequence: TGTGCCAGCAGCTTAACGGATCAGGGTGGCTACAATGAGCAGTTCTTC. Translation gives CASSLTDQGGYNEQFF.